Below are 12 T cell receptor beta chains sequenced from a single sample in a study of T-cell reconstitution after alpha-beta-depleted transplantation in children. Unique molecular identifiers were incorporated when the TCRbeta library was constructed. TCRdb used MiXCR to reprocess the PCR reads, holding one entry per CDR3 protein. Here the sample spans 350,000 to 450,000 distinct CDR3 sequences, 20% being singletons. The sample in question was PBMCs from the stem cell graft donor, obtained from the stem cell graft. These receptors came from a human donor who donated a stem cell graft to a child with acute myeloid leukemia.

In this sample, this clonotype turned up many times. Here the CDR3 DNA reads TGTGCCAGCAGCTTGACGCCTTCCTACGAGCAGTACTTC. It specifies CASSLTPSYEQYF. V is TRBV12-3 or TRBV12-4 and J is TRBJ2-7; no firm D call. This CDR3 spans 13 amino acids. V lost 6 bases, J lost 1 base, and 10 bases lay in between.

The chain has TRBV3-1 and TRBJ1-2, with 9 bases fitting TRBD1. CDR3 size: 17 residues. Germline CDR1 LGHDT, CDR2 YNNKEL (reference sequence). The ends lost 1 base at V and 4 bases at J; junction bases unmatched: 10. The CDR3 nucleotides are TGTGCCAGCAGCCAAGTTCCGGGACAGGGATGGGGCTATGGCTACACCTTC. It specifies CASSQVPGQGWGYGYTF.

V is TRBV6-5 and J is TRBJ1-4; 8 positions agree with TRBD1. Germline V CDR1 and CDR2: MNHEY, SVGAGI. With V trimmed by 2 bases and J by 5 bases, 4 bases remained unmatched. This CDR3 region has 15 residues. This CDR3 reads CASSYGQGQNEKLFF. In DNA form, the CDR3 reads TGTGCCAGCAGTTACGGACAGGGCCAGAATGAAAAACTGTTTTTT.

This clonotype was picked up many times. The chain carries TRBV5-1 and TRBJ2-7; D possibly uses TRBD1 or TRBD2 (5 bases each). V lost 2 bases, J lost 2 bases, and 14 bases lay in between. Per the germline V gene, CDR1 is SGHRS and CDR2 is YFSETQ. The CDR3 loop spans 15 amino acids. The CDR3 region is CASSFNRDGTYEQYF. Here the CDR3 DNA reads TGCGCCAGCAGCTTCAACCGGGACGGGACCTACGAGCAGTACTTC. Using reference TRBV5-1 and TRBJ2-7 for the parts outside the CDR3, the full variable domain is KAGVTQTPRYLIKTRGQQVTLSCSPISGHRSVSWYQQTPGQGLQFLFEYFSETQRNKGNFPGRFSGRQFSNSRSEMNVSTLELGDSALYLCASSFNRDGTYEQYFGPGTRLTVT.

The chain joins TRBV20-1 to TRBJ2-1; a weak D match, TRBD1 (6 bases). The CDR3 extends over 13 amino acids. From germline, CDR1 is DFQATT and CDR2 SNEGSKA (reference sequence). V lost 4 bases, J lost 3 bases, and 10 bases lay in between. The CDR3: CSATGHYYNEQFF. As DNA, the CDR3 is TGCAGTGCTACGGGACACTACTACAATGAGCAGTTCTTC.

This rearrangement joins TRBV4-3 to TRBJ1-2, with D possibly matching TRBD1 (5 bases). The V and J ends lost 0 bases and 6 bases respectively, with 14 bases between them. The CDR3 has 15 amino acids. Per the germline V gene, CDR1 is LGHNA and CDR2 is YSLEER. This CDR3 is CASSQDRSGNHGYTF. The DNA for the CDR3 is TGCGCCAGCAGCCAAGATCGGTCAGGGAATCATGGCTACACCTTC.

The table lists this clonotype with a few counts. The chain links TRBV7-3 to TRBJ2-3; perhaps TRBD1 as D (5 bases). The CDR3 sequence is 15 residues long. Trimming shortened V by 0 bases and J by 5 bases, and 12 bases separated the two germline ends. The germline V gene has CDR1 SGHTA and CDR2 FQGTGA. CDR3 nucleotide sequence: TGTGCCAGCAGCTTAACAGCTTCTAGGGGAGATACGCAGTATTTT. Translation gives CASSLTASRGDTQYF.

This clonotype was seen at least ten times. For the CDR3, the DNA is TGCAGCGCCGGAAGGAGTGGCCAAATAACAGATACGCAGTATTTT. This codes for CSAGRSGQITDTQYF. The genes are TRBV29-1 and TRBJ2-3; D gene unclear. The V gene's germline CDR1 is SQVTM and CDR2 ANQGSEA. This CDR3 contains 15 residues. V lost 7 bases and J 3 bases, leaving 20 bases between the germline ends.

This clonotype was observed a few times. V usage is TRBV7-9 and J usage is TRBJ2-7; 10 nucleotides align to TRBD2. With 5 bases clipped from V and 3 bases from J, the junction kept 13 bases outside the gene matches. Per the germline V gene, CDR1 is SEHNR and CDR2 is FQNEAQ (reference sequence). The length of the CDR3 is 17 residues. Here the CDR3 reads CASSHPTSGASLYEQYF. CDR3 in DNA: TGTGCCAGCAGCCACCCCACTAGCGGGGCCTCACTCTACGAGCAGTACTTC.

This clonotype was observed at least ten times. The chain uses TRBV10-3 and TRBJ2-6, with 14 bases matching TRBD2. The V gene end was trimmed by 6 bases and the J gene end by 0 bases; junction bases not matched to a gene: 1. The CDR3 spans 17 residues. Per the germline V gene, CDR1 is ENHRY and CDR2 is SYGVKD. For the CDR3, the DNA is TGTGCCATCAGGGGACTAGCGGGAGTCTCTGGGGCCAACGTCCTGACTTTC. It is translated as CAIRGLAGVSGANVLTF.

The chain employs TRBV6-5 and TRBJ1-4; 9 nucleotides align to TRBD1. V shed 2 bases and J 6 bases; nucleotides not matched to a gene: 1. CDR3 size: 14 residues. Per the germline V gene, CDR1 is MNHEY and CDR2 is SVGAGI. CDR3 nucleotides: TGTGCCAGCAGTTACCGGACAGGGGATGAAAAACTGTTTTTT. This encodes CASSYRTGDEKLFF.

The CDR3 nucleotides are TGCGCCAGCCGGAATTGGACGTTCTGGGGGACCCAGTACTTC. Translated: CASRNWTFWGTQYF. The chain employs TRBV4-1 and TRBJ2-5; D uncertain. From germline, CDR1 is MGHRA and CDR2 YSYEKL. The V gene lost 8 bases and the J gene lost 7 bases, with 20 bases spanning the gap. The CDR3 has 14 residues.